Ten or more counts support the clone carrying this T cell receptor beta chain. The antigen is not known. Trimming shortened V by 5 bases and J by 4 bases, and 14 bases separated the two germline ends. The CDR3 is made up of 14 amino acids. Germline V lookup: CDR1 SGHTA, CDR2 FQGNSA. This sample was included in a study of early T cells in non-severe SARS-CoV-2 infection. Study background: The sequenced material was bulk RNA from unsorted whole blood, and its chains were unpaired.

Researchers attached unique molecular identifiers to individual cDNA molecules. A single record per CDR3 protein comes from TCRdb applying MiXCR to the 5' RACE reads. The table shows about 56,000 distinct CDR3 sequences, with roughly a tenth occurring only once. Whole-study results and caveats: Reliance on VDJdb matching favored anti-spike CD8 responses; private and CD4 specificities were missed.

This TCR derives from an adult who was a healthcare worker with PCR-confirmed SARS-CoV-2 infection or an uninfected control (not recorded which). The source material was whole blood. The V gene is TRBV7-2, the J gene TRBJ1-2; D perhaps matches TRBD1 (5 bases). The CDR3 reads CASSQTVIGYGYTF. For the CDR3, the DNA is TGTGCCAGCAGCCAGACAGTAATCGGCTATGGCTACACCTTC.